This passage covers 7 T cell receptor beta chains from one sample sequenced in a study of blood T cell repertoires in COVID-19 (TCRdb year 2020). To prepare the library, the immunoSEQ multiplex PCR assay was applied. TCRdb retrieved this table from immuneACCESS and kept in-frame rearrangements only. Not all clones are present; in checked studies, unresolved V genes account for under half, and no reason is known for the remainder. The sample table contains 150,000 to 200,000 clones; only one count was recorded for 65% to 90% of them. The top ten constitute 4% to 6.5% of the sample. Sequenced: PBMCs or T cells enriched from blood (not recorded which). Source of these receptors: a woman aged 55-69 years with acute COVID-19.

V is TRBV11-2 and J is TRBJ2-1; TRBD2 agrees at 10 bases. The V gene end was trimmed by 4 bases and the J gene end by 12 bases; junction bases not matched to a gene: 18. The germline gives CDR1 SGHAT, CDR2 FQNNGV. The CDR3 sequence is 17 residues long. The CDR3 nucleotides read TGTGCCAGCAGCTCTCACCGGACTAGCGGCCGACAGGAAAGGCAGTTCTTC. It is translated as CASSSHRTSGRQERQFF. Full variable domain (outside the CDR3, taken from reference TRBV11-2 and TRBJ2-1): EAGVAQSPRYKIIEKRQSVAFWCNPISGHATLYWYQQILGQGPKLLIQFQNNGVVDDSQLPKDRFSAERLKGVDSTLKIQPAKLEDSAVYLCASSSHRTSGRQERQFFGPGTRLTVL.

The CDR3 spells CASSLMGTSFNEQFF. For the CDR3, the DNA is TGTGCCAGCAGCTTAATGGGGACTAGCTTCAATGAGCAGTTCTTC. The gene calls are TRBV7-2 and TRBJ2-1; 9 nucleotides match TRBD2. CDR1 and CDR2 (germline): SGHTA, FQGNSA. With 2 bases clipped from V and 6 bases from J, the junction kept 5 bases outside the gene matches. CDR3 length: 15 amino acids.

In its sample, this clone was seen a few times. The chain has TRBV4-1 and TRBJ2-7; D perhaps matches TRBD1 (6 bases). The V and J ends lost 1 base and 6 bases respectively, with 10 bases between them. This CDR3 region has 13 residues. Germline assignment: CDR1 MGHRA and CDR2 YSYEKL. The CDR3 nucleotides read TGCGCCAGCAGCCAAGCGCGAGGGGGCGAGCAGTACTTC. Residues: CASSQARGGEQYF.

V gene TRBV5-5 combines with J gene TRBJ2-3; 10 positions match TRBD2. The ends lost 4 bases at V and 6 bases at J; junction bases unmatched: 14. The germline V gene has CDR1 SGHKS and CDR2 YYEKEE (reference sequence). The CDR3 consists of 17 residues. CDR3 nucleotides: TGTGCCAGCAGCCCTCACCACAGGACTAGCGGTTCTGATACGCAGTATTTT. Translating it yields CASSPHHRTSGSDTQYF.

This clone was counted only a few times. DNA for the CDR3: TGTGCCAGCAGCTTCTCCGGGACAGGGACTGAAGCTTTCTTT. This encodes CASSFSGTGTEAFF. This chain connects TRBV11-3 to TRBJ1-1, with 9 bases lining up with TRBD1. The CDR3 extends over 14 amino acids. V was pared by 3 bases and J by 5 bases, with 4 bases of the junction left unmatched. Germline assignment: CDR1 SGHNT and CDR2 YENEEA.

The CDR3 DNA sequence: TGCGCCAGCAGACCTGATATTACAGGGCCGGGGAACATTCAGTACTTC. It encodes CASRPDITGPGNIQYF. The gene calls are TRBV4-3 and TRBJ2-4, with a tentative D call TRBD1 (6 bases). The CDR3 is 16 amino acids. CDR1 is LGHNA, CDR2 YSLEER, per germline. V lost 6 bases, J lost 7 bases, and 22 bases lay in between.

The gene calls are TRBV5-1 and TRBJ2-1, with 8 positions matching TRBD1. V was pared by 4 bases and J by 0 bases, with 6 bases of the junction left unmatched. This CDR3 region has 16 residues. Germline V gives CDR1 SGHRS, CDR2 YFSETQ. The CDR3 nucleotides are TGCGCCAGCAGCCCGAGCGGACAGGGCTCCTACAATGAGCAGTTCTTC. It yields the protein CASSPSGQGSYNEQFF.